These T cell receptor beta chains were read from a single sample in a study of cytomegalovirus exposure and HLA in healthy donors. TCRdb keeps only in-frame clones here, not all; method: immunoSEQ multiplex PCR. The sample lists some 210,000 clones, around four fifths occurring once. Specimen: PBMCs. The receptors stem from a woman between 18 and 30 years old in good health and CMV-seronegative. The CDR3 runs from the conserved cysteine through the conserved F or W. Fields, in order: V gene, J gene, D gene, clone size, CDR3 protein, CDR3 DNA. The D gene is left open where the match is weak. Rows give clone size only sometimes, using once, few, many, or a class for an expanded clone.

>TRBV19|TRBJ2-2|-|-
CASSRSGDTGELFF
TGTGCCAGTAGTCGATCCGGGGACACCGGGGAGCTGTTTTTT
>TRBV29-1|TRBJ1-1|-|-
CSVEENTEAFF
TGCAGCGTTGAAGAGAACACTGAAGCTTTCTTT
>TRBV27|TRBJ2-2|-|once
CASTPGDTGELFF
TGTGCCAGTACCCCCGGGGACACCGGGGAGCTGTTTTTT
>TRBV30|TRBJ2-2|TRBD2|-
CAWSRRLAGVPGELFF
TGTGCCTGGAGTCGGAGGCTAGCGGGAGTACCCGGGGAGCTGTTTTTT
>TRBV30|TRBJ2-2|TRBD1|few
CAWNPGGTGELFF
TGTGCCTGGAACCCAGGGGGCACCGGGGAGCTGTTTTTT
>TRBV2|TRBJ1-6|TRBD1|-
CASDRDSENSPLHF
TGTGCCAGTGACCGGGACAGTGAGAATTCACCCCTCCACTTT
>TRBV27|TRBJ2-1|-|-
CASSWRTGAGDEQFF
TGTGCCAGCAGTTGGCGGACTGGGGCCGGCGATGAGCAGTTCTTC
>TRBV2|TRBJ1-2|-|-
CASSEALARVYGYTF
TGTGCCAGCAGTGAAGCCTTGGCCAGGGTCTATGGCTACACCTTC
>TRBV6-6|TRBJ1-5|TRBD1|-
CASRTGTGEGNQPQHF
TGTGCCAGCAGGACCGGGACAGGGGAAGGCAATCAGCCCCAGCATTTT
>TRBV7-2|TRBJ2-6|-|-
CASSLSLTGSGANVLTF
TGTGCCAGCAGCTTAAGTTTAACCGGCTCTGGGGCCAACGTCCTGACTTTC
>TRBV7-3|TRBJ1-1|-|-
CASSPTGGGGTEAFF
TGTGCCAGCAGCCCCACGGGGGGCGGCGGCACTGAAGCTTTCTTT
>TRBV6-5|TRBJ2-1|TRBD1|-
CASSYPGGNEQFF
TGTGCCAGCAGTTACCCAGGGGGCAATGAGCAGTTCTTC
>TRBV7-9|TRBJ2-5|TRBD1|-
CASSSDRGHETQYF
TGTGCCAGCAGTAGCGACAGGGGGCATGAGACCCAGTACTTC
>TRBV19|TRBJ1-1|-|-
CASSPLRRGNTEAFF
TGTGCCAGTAGTCCCCTAAGGAGGGGGAACACTGAAGCTTTCTTT
>TRBV7-9|TRBJ1-1|-|-
CASKRGGDTEAFF
TGTGCCAGCAAGAGGGGAGGGGACACTGAAGCTTTCTTT
>TRBV4-1|TRBJ2-3|-|-
CASSHVDTQYF
TGCGCCAGCAGCCATGTTGATACGCAGTATTTT
>TRBV16|TRBJ2-5|-|-
CASSQGGPGGDETQYF
TGTGCCAGCAGCCAAGGGGGCCCGGGAGGAGACGAGACCCAGTACTTC
>TRBV6-6|TRBJ2-7|TRBD1|-
CASSQTGGSSYEQYF
TGTGCCAGCAGTCAAACAGGGGGTTCATCCTACGAGCAGTACTTC
>TRBV30|TRBJ1-1|-|few
CASGLGRSTEAFF
TGTGCCTCGGGACTGGGTAGGTCCACTGAAGCTTTCTTT
>TRBV6-6|TRBJ1-4|-|-
CASSQGLGLFF
TGTGCCAGCAGCCAGGGCTTGGGGCTGTTTTTT
>TRBV28|TRBJ2-7|-|-
CASGTGSPDEQYF
TGTGCCAGCGGAACAGGGTCCCCTGACGAGCAGTACTTC
>TRBV5-1|TRBJ2-5|TRBD2|-
CASSLEAGQGTQYF
TGCGCCAGCAGCTTGGAAGCGGGGCAAGGGACCCAGTACTTC
>TRBV5-1|TRBJ2-2|-|-
CASSPRGRGNTGELFF
TGCGCCAGCTCCCCGAGAGGCAGGGGAAACACCGGGGAGCTGTTTTTT
>TRBV6-1|TRBJ1-1|-|-
CASSELRGGSNTEAFF
TGTGCCAGCAGTGAATTAAGGGGCGGGTCGAACACTGAAGCTTTCTTT
>TRBV2|TRBJ1-5|-|-
CASSLQENQPQHF
TGTGCCAGCAGCTTACAGGAAAATCAGCCCCAGCATTTT
>TRBV5-3|TRBJ2-3|TRBD1|few
CARLTGGIPDTQYF
TGTGCCAGACTGACAGGGGGTATTCCAGATACGCAGTATTTT
>TRBV28|TRBJ2-7|-|-
CASYSTVNPYEQYF
TGTGCCAGCTATTCGACAGTCAACCCCTACGAGCAGTACTTC
>TRBV5-1|TRBJ1-4|-|-
CASSFDASTNEKLFF
TGCGCCAGCAGCTTTGACGCTTCAACTAATGAAAAACTGTTTTTT
>TRBV5-1|TRBJ2-2|TRBD2|-
CASSLVLAGFTNTGELFF
TGCGCCAGCAGCTTGGTCCTAGCGGGGTTTACGAACACCGGGGAGCTGTTTTTT
>TRBV5-4|TRBJ2-1|TRBD1|-
CASRWGQGLFF
TGTGCCAGCAGGTGGGGACAGGGACTGTTCTTC
>TRBV7-6|TRBJ2-7|-|once
CASSPSSSSPAEQYF
TGTGCCAGCAGCCCGTCTAGCTCAAGCCCGGCCGAGCAGTACTTC
>TRBV19|TRBJ1-5|TRBD1|few
CASSTQTGGYSNQPQHF
TGTGCCAGTAGTACCCAGACAGGGGGCTATAGCAATCAGCCCCAGCATTTT